This entry lists 13 T cell receptor beta chains sequenced from one sample in a study of blood T cell repertoires in COVID-19. Only in-frame clones appear in the TCRdb table, and some are missing; sequencing was by immunoSEQ multiplex PCR. The repertoire includes hundreds of thousands of clones, about 94% of them detected once, and 0.65% to 0.85% sits in the top ten. Specimen: peripheral blood. These receptors were taken from a man aged 55 to 70 with COVID-19, enrolled during active disease.

The genes are TRBV5-8 and TRBJ1-1; possibly TRBD1 for D (5 bases). The germline V gene encodes CDR1 SGHTS and CDR2 YDEGEE. V lost 1 base to trimming and J lost 7 bases, with 17 bases between them. This CDR3 has 15 residues. In DNA, the CDR3 is TGTGCCAGCAGCTTGAGGACCGGACAACAACATGAAGCTTTCTTT. Protein product: CASSLRTGQQHEAFF.

The rearrangement links TRBV5-1 to TRBJ2-1; D perhaps matches TRBD2 (6 bases). V was trimmed by 2 bases and J by 8 bases, leaving 17 bases between them. CDR1 SGHRS and CDR2 YFSETQ come from the germline V gene. The CDR3 sequence is 15 residues long. The CDR3 bases are TGCGCCAGCAGCTTAGCGGCTAGCGCCGTGGATGAGCAGTTCTTC. Translated, it gives CASSLAASAVDEQFF.

This rearrangement joins TRBV23-1 to TRBJ1-6; 10 nucleotides agree with TRBD1. TRBV23-1 belongs to the ORF category, with a function that is uncertain. This CDR3 spans 23 amino acids. J was trimmed by 0 bases and V by 4 bases; bases with no gene match: 21. The chain's CDR3 is CASSPPPVDDRGLLSSYNSPLHF. The CDR3 bases are TGCGCCAGCAGTCCTCCTCCGGTGGATGACAGGGGGCTCCTGAGCTCCTATAATTCACCCCTCCACTTT.

As regards this clone: Compared with germline, one end of the junction differs, possibly owing to a read error. The chain recombines TRBV7-7 with TRBJ2-2; a possible D gene is TRBD1 (5 bases). From germline, CDR1 is SSHAT and CDR2 FNYEAQ (reference sequence). The CDR3 is 13 amino acids. The CDR3, as DNA: TGTGCTAGCAGCCTTGACAGTTCCGGGGAGCTGTTTTTT. Translation: CASSLDSSGELFF.

This clone has more than one count but fewer than ten. The rearrangement links TRBV6-5 to TRBJ1-2; tentatively, D is TRBD1 (5 bases). The V gene's germline CDR1 is MNHEY and CDR2 SVGAGI. CDR3 length: 14 amino acids. V lost 4 bases, J lost 10 bases, and 19 bases lay in between. CDR3 sequence (DNA): TGTGCCAGCAGTTCAGGGACTCGGAATGGTGTCTACACCTTC. This translates into CASSSGTRNGVYTF.

The chain is built from TRBV10-3 and TRBJ1-5; possible D gene TRBD1, 6 bases. Trimming cost V 0 bases and J 11 bases, with 14 bases left between them. The CDR3 is 14 amino acids. Germline V gene data show CDR1 as ENHRY and CDR2 as SYGVKD. The CDR3: CAISESEGGRTQHF. The CDR3 DNA reads as TGTGCCATCAGTGAGTCGGAGGGGGGGAGGACCCAGCATTTT.

This clone occurred once. The rearrangement links TRBV20-1 to TRBJ1-5; TRBD1 might be the D (6 bases). The length of the CDR3 is 17 residues. V lost 3 bases and J lost 0, with 18 bases in between. CDR1 is DFQATT and CDR2 is SNEGSKA in the germline V gene (reference sequence). The CDR3 DNA sequence: TGCAGTGCTAGTGCGGACAGTGCGATATTTAGCAATCAGCCCCAGCATTTT. This codes for CSASADSAIFSNQPQHF.

The J gene is TRBJ2-1, the V gene TRBV5-1; D may be TRBD1 (6 bases). The CDR3 runs 16 residues. Trimming took 2 bases from V and 0 from J, leaving 12 bases between them. Germline values: CDR1 SGHRS, CDR2 YFSETQ. The CDR3 bases are TGCGCCAGCAGCTTTCTGGGGGCCGGCTCCTACAATGAGCAGTTCTTC. It is translated as CASSFLGAGSYNEQFF.

The V call is TRBV27, the J call TRBJ1-6, with 12 bases identical to TRBD1. Unmatched junction bases numbered 14, after V lost 1 base and J lost 4 bases. Per the germline V gene, CDR1 is MNHEY and CDR2 is SMNVEV (reference sequence). The CDR3 has 21 residues. The CDR3 nucleotides read TGTGCCAGCAGTTTATGGGGACCGGGACAGGGGGCAAAACGATATAATTCACCCCTCCACTTT. This encodes CASSLWGPGQGAKRYNSPLHF.

This chain connects TRBV28 to TRBJ1-1, with D maybe TRBD1 (5 bases). Germline V gives CDR1 MDHEN, CDR2 SYDVKM. V was clipped by 2 bases and J by 0 bases, with 10 bases between them. This CDR3 is built from 15 residues. The CDR3 region is CASSLTDNLNTEAFF. In DNA form, the CDR3 reads TGTGCCAGCAGTTTAACGGACAATTTGAACACTGAAGCTTTCTTT.

This clone was observed once. V gene TRBV7-5 combines with J gene TRBJ2-7; TRBD2 is the table's D call, not checked against the DNA. TRBV7-5 is a listed pseudogene. CDR3 length: 15 amino acids. The CDR3 DNA reads as TGTGCCAGAAGCTTACGACTAGCGGGCTTCTACGAGCAGTACTTC. Translated: CARSLRLAGFYEQYF.

The genes are TRBV12-2 and TRBJ1-2; the D call of TRBD1 is as the table states it, not checked on the DNA. TRBV12-2 is noted as a pseudogene. This CDR3 has 17 amino acids. CDR3 nucleotide sequence: TGTGCAAGTCGCTCTCCAGCCGGGACAGGCACTAACTATGGCTACACCTTC. Translation gives CASRSPAGTGTNYGYTF.

The V call is TRBV18, the J call TRBJ2-5; a weak D match, TRBD2 (5 bases). Germline values: CDR1 KGHSH, CDR2 LQKENI. V was trimmed by 3 bases and J by 2 bases, leaving 16 bases between them. CDR3 length: 16 amino acids. CDR3 residues: CASSPILVSGQETQYF. The CDR3 DNA is TGTGCCAGCTCACCGATCCTAGTTTCGGGGCAAGAGACCCAGTACTTC.